A selection of T cell receptor beta chains follows, all from one sample in a study of blood T cell repertoires in COVID-19. TCRdb's table, derived via immunoSEQ multiplex PCR, lists solely in-frame clones and lacks some. Of approximately 52,000 clones listed, 85% to 95% are singletons. The source material was peripheral blood. All receptors come from a man aged 50 to 60 with acute or convalescent COVID-19. CDR3s include the opening cysteine and the closing phenylalanine or tryptophan. Fields, in order: V gene, J gene, clone size, D gene, CDR3 DNA, CDR3 protein. D genes are given only for firm matches. Not all rows give a size; the values are once, few, many and, for expanded clones, a class.

TRBV24-1	TRBJ1-2	NA	NA	TGTGCCACCAGTGGCCAGACAGAGAACTATGGCTACACCTTC	CATSGQTENYGYTF
TRBV7-2	TRBJ1-2	NA	NA	TGTGCCAGCTCAAGAGCCCGTACAGGGCGATCTAACTATGGCTACACCTTC	CASSRARTGRSNYGYTF
TRBV5-1	TRBJ1-4	NA	NA	TGCGCCAGCAGCCGCACAGGCGAGACTAATGAAAAACTGTTTTTT	CASSRTGETNEKLFF
TRBV5-1	TRBJ2-3	few	TRBD1	TGCGCCAGCAGCCCCGGGACAGATATATCATATACGCAGTATTTT	CASSPGTDISYTQYF
TRBV9	TRBJ1-2	NA	NA	TGTGCCAGCAGCCCCGGGGGGGGCGAGTATGCTAACTATGGCTACACCTTC	CASSPGGGEYANYGYTF
TRBV5-6	TRBJ1-2	NA	TRBD1	TGTGCCAGCAGCCGATACGACAGGGGGCTAGGTGGCTACACCTTC	CASSRYDRGLGGYTF
TRBV5-6	TRBJ1-6	NA	TRBD1	TGTGCCAGCAGCTCCGATACAGGGGGAGACTATTCACCCCTCCACTTT	CASSSDTGGDYSPLHF
TRBV5-1	TRBJ1-4	NA	NA	TGCGCCAGCAGCTTCGACAGGTGGAACGAAAAACTGTTTTTT	CASSFDRWNEKLFF
TRBV7-2	TRBJ2-5	once	TRBD1	TGTGCCAGCAGCCCCCGGACAGGGGTAGGAGGCGAGACCCAGTACTTC	CASSPRTGVGGETQYF
TRBV28	TRBJ2-7	NA	NA	TGTGCCAGCAGTGGTTCACAGGGACTAACCTACGAGCAGTACTTC	CASSGSQGLTYEQYF